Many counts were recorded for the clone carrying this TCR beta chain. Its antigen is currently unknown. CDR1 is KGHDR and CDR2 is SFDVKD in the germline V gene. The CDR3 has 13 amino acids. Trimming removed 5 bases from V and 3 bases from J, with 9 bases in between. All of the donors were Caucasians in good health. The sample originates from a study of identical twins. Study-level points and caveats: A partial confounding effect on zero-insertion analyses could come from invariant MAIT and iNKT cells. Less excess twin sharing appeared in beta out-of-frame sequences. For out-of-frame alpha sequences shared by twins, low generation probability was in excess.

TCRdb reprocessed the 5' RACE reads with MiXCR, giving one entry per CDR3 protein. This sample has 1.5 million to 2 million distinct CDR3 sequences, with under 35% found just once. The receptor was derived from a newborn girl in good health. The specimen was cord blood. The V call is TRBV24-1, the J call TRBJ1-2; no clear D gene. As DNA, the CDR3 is TGTGCCACCAGTGCTAAGGACTACTATGGCTACACCTTC. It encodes CATSAKDYYGYTF.